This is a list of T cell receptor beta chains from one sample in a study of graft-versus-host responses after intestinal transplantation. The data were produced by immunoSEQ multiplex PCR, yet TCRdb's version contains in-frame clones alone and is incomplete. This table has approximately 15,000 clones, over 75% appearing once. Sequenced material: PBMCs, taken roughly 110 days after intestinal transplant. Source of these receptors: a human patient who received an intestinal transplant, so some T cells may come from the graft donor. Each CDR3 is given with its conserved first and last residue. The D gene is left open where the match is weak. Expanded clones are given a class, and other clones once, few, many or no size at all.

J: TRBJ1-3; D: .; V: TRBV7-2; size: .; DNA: TGTGCCAGCAGCTTAGGGCACGAAAACTCTGGAAACACCATATATTTT; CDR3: CASSLGHENSGNTIYF
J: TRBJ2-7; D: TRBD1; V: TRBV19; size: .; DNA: TGTGCCAGTAGTATTGATGGGACAGGGTTCGAGCAGTACTTC; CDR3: CASSIDGTGFEQYF
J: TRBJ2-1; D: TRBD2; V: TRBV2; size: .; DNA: TGTGCCAGCAGGGGGGGGACCTACAATGAGCAGTTCTTC; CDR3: CASRGGTYNEQFF
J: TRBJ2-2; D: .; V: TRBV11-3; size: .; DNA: TGTGCCAGCAGCTTTGAGAACACCGGGGAGCTGTTTTTT; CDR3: CASSFENTGELFF
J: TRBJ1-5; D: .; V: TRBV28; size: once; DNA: TGTGCCAGCAGTTTGGGCAGCCGAGGCAATCAGCCCCAGCATTTT; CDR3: CASSLGSRGNQPQHF
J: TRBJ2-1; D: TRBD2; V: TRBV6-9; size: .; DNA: TGTGCCAGCAGTTATTCTCGCGGGAGCTCCTACAATGAGCAGTTCTTC; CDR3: CASSYSRGSSYNEQFF
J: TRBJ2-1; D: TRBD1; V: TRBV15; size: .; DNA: TGTGCCACCAGCAGTACAGGGGGCTGGTCCTACAATGAGCAGTTCTTC; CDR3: CATSSTGGWSYNEQFF
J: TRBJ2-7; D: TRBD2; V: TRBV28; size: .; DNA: TGTGCCAGCAGTTTTAGCGTTAGCGGGGGCCAGGACGAGCAGTACTTC; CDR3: CASSFSVSGGQDEQYF
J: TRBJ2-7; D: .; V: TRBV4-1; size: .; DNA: TGCGCCAGCAGCCATAGCAGGGGGGCCTACGAACAGTACTTC; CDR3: CASSHSRGAYEQYF
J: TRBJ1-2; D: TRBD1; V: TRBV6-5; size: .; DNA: TGTGCCAGCAGGGGACAGGGGTTTGACTATGGCTACACCTTC; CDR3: CASRGQGFDYGYTF
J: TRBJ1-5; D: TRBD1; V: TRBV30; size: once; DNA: TGTGCCTGGAGTGCGCCGACACAGGGGTTCGCGATAACTCAGCCCCAGCATTTT; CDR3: CAWSAPTQGFAITQPQHF
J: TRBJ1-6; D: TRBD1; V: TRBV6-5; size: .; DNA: TGTGCCAGCAGTGGAGGGACAGGGAGAAGGTCACCCCTCCACTTT; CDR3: CASSGGTGRRSPLHF
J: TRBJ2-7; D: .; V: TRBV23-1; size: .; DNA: TGCGCCAGCAGGGGGCCAGCCGACAACGAGCAGTACTTC; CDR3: CASRGPADNEQYF
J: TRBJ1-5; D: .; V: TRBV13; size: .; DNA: TGTGCCAGCAGCTTATCACCGCTAGGCAATCAGCCCCAGCATTTT; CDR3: CASSLSPLGNQPQHF
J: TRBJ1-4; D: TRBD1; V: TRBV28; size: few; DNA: TGTGCCAGCAGTTCAGGGGGCCTAAATGAAAAACTGTTTTTT; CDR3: CASSSGGLNEKLFF
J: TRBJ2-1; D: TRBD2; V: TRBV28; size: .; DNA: TGTGCCAGCAGTTTATCGGGGGGGGCCTACAATGAGCAGTTCTTC; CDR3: CASSLSGGAYNEQFF
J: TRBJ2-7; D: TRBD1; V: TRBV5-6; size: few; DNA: TGTGCCAGCAGCTTGGACAGGGGGGTCTACGAGCAGTACTTC; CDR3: CASSLDRGVYEQYF
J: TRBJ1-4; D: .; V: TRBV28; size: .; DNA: TGTGCCAGCAGTCCCCTCGATTACAATGCAACTAATGAAAAACTGTTTTTT; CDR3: CASSPLDYNATNEKLFF
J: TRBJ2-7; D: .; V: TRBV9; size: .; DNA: TGTGCCAGCAGCGGGGAGGGACAGGCCTCCTACGAGCAGTACTTC; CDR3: CASSGEGQASYEQYF
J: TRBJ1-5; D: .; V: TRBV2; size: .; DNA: TGTGCCAGCAGTGTATATGGGGAAAATCAGCCCCAGCATTTT; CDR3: CASSVYGENQPQHF
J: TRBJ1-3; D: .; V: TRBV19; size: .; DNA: TGTGCCAGTAGTCTTCGGACCGGTGGAAACACCATATATTTT; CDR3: CASSLRTGGNTIYF
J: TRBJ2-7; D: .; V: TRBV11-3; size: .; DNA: TGTGCCAGCAGCTTAGGGGTCGCGGCTGAGCAGTACTTC; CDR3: CASSLGVAAEQYF
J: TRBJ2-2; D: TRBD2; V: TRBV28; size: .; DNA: TGTGCCAGCAGTTTCCAGGGAGCGGGAGGGAGTGTGAACACCGGGGAGCTGTTTTTT; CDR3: CASSFQGAGGSVNTGELFF
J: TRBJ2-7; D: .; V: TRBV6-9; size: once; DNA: TGTGCCAGCAGTGAAGAACTAATTAGCTCCTACGAGCAGTACTTC; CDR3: CASSEELISSYEQYF
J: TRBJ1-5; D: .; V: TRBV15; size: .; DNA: TGTGCCACCAGCAGTTCTTATAGCAATCAGCCCCAGCATTTT; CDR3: CATSSSYSNQPQHF